This T cell receptor (beta chain) was sequenced in a study of OX40 agonist ivuxolimab in advanced cancers. The length of the CDR3 is 16 residues. With V trimmed by 4 bases and J by 3 bases, 7 bases remained unmatched. From germline, CDR1 is MNHEY and CDR2 SVGAGI. Sequencing used immunoSEQ multiplex PCR; TCRdb keeps in-frame clones, though not all of them. In the table there are roughly 50,000 clones, just over 90% of which are singletons. This clone was seen just once. This TCR was sampled from an adult with an advanced solid tumor such as melanoma, head and neck, liver or kidney cancer. The J gene is TRBJ2-3, the V gene TRBV6-5; 10 bases map to TRBD2. The input for sequencing was CD4+ or CD8+ T cells sorted from blood, taken in a trial of the OX40 agonist ivuxolimab. CDR3 region: CASSWDLAGATDTQYF. CDR3 in DNA: TGTGCCAGCAGTTGGGATCTAGCGGGAGCAACAGATACGCAGTATTTT.